The 2 T cell receptor beta chains below come from one sample, sequenced in a study of T cells in Graves' hyperthyroidism and ophthalmopathy. Template material for amplifying TCR beta CDR3 regions consisted of RNA transcripts. First-round RT-PCR with HTBI primers amplified the TCR CDR3 region. TCRdb independently ran MiXCR on the multiplex PCR reads; one entry per CDR3 protein. This sample has 530,000 or so distinct CDR3 sequences, with roughly 50% found just once. Source material: peripheral blood or thyroid tissue (not recorded which). The source is a woman between 18 and 29 years old with Graves' hyperthyroidism.

V is TRBV5-1 and J is TRBJ1-5; maybe TRBD1 (6 bases). V gave up 6 bases and J gave up 2 bases, with 18 bases separating them. The CDR3 has 16 residues. Germline lookup yields CDR1 SGHRS and CDR2 YFSETQ. The CDR3 sequence is CASNREQGDGNQPQHF. The DNA of the CDR3 is TGCGCCAGCAACCGAGAACAGGGCGATGGCAATCAGCCCCAGCATTTT.

The rearrangement joins TRBV7-6 to TRBJ2-5; TRBD2 matches at 10 bases. The CDR3 is made up of 15 amino acids. V lost 5 bases to trimming and J lost 5 bases; unmatched junction nucleotides: 8. The germline gives CDR1 SGHVS, CDR2 FNYEAQ. This chain's CDR3 is CASSRTSGAGETQYF. CDR3 coding DNA: TGTGCCAGCAGCAGGACTAGCGGTGCCGGGGAGACCCAGTACTTC.